The clone carrying this T cell receptor beta chain was seen once. TCRdb redid the calling of the 5' RACE reads with MiXCR, one entry per CDR3 protein. The sample has some 54,000 distinct CDR3 sequences; 6.5% to 7.5% are singletons. Regarding time point: blood at routine non-recurrence follow-up after resection. Extraction of whole RNA from tumor, nontumor lung or frozen PBMC preceded unsorted sequencing. The data stem from a study of spatial heterogeneity in lung cancer. The overall study: Around 25 months after resection was the median timing of the follow-up PBMC samples, which were sequenced when available.

Germline V lookup: CDR1 SGHTA, CDR2 FQGNSA. V gave up 5 bases and J gave up 14 bases, with 14 bases separating them. The CDR3 totals 11 residues. The chain is built from TRBV7-2 and TRBJ2-3, with D tentatively TRBD1 or TRBD2 (5 bases each). The receptor's source is a female donor with early-stage non-small cell lung cancer. The sample consisted of PBMCs, taken at follow-up. The chain's CDR3 is CASSLGTWRYF. CDR3 nucleotide sequence: TGTGCCAGCAGCCTCGGGACCTGGAGGTATTTT.